This T cell receptor beta chain came from a study of cytomegalovirus exposure and HLA in healthy donors. With 60 Vbeta and 13 Jbeta primers, the PCR was carried out. TCRdb's copy holds only in-frame clones and misses some; the assay was immunoSEQ multiplex PCR. The table lists approximately 140,000 clones, 60% to 70% of them singletons. The CDR3 is 18 residues long. CDR1 and CDR2 from the germline V gene are SGHTA and FQGNSA. The ends lost 4 bases at V and 6 bases at J; junction bases unmatched: 19. This chain connects TRBV7-2 to TRBJ2-3; 7 bases match TRBD2. The clonotype comes from a woman aged 55 to 70 in good health and CMV-seropositive. The sequenced sample was PBMCs. The CDR3 sequence: CASSSQRRGERRGDTQYF. In DNA form, the CDR3 reads TGTGCCAGCAGCTCCCAAAGGAGGGGAGAAAGGCGGGGGGATACGCAGTATTTT.